This T cell receptor (beta chain) was profiled in a study of blood T cell repertoires in COVID-19. On the study more broadly: Collection of acute and convalescent COVID-19 samples took place in the United States, Italy and Spain. From T cells, B-cell-depleted T cells, or PBMCs came the material, which was cDNA or gDNA.

A few counts support this clone. Authors' processing steps: Reference gene primers were amplified, and this amplification served to estimate nucleated cell counts. The assay was immunoSEQ multiplex PCR, and TCRdb's table has in-frame clones only and misses some. That table furnishes V, J and clone size, whereas the DNA furnished D and trimming. The profile shows roughly 190,000 clones, 87% of them singletons. This CDR3 has 13 amino acids. J was trimmed by 6 bases and V by 6 bases; bases with no gene match: 2. Per germline, CDR1 SNHLY and CDR2 FYNNEI. Sequencing was performed on peripheral blood. The receptor comes from a man in his late teens or twenties with active or convalescent COVID-19. The chain combines TRBV2 with TRBJ1-4; TRBD1 matches at 9 bases. The CDR3 DNA reads TGTGCCAGCAGGACAGGGGGACATGAAAAACTGTTTTTT. This sequence encodes CASRTGGHEKLFF. Based on the CDR3 plus reference TRBV2 and TRBJ1-4, the full variable domain is EPEVTQTPSHQVTQMGQEVILRCVPISNHLYFYWYRQILGQKVEFLVSFYNNEISEKSEIFDDQFSVERPDGSNFTLKIRSTKLEDSAMYFCASRTGGHEKLFFGSGTQLSVL.